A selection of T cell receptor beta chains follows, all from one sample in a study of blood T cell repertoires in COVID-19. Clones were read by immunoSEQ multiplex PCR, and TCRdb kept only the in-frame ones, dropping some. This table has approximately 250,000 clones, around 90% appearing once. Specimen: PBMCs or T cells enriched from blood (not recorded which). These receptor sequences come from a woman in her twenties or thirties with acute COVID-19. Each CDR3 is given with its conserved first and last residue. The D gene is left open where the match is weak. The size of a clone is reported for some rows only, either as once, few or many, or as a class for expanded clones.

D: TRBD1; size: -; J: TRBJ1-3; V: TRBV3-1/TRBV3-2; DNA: TGTGCCAGCAGCCAAGTCGACAGGGGAACTGGAAACACCATATATTTT; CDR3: CASSQVDRGTGNTIYF
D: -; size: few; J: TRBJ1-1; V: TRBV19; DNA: TGTGCCAGTAGTATAGGACAGAACACTGAAGCTTTCTTT; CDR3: CASSIGQNTEAFF
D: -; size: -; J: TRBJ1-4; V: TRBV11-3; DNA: TGTGCCAGCAGCTTAGACAGTACCAATGAAAAACTGTTTTTT; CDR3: CASSLDSTNEKLFF
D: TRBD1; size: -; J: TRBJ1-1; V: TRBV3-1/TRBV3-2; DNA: TGTGCCAGCAGCCAAGAGGGGGACAGTGGGGCCGAAACTGAAGCTTTCTTT; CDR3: CASSQEGDSGAETEAFF
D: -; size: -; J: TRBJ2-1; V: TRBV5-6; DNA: TGTGCCAGCAGCTTCCCCTCCGGGAGTGAGCAGTTCTTC; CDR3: CASSFPSGSEQFF
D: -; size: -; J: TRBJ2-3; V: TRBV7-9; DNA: TGTGCCAGCGGGTTGGCGGCTTCTACAGATACGCAGTATTTT; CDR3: CASGLAASTDTQYF
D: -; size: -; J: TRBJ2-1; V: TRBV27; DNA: TGTGCCAGCAGCTTTACGGGAGCCTGGTACAATGAGCAGTTCTTC; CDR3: CASSFTGAWYNEQFF
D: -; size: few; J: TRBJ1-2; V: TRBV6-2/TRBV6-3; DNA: TGTGCCAGCAGTTACGAGGGAACTAAAGGCTACACCTTC; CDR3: CASSYEGTKGYTF
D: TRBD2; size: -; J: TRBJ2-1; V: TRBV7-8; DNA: TGTGCCAGCAGCCAACCTGAGGCAGGGGACGCTCTAGCGGGAGCCATCGATGGGAATGAGCAGTTCTTC; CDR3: CASSQPEAGDALAGAIDGNEQFF
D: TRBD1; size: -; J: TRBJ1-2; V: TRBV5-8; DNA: TGTGCCAGCAGCCAGAGACAGGGTAACTATGGCTACACCTTC; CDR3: CASSQRQGNYGYTF
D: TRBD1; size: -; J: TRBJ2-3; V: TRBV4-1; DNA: TGCGCCAGCAGCCAAGGAGGGGACAGGCAATTGGATACGCAGTATTTT; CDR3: CASSQGGDRQLDTQYF
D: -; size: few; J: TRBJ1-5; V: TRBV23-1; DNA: TGCGCCAGCAGTCAAGAAAGGGGAAATAGCAATCAGCCCCAGCATTTT; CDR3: CASSQERGNSNQPQHF
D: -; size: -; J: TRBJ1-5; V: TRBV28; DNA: TGTGCCAGCAGTACCAGGGGTTTCAATCAGCCCCAGCATTTT; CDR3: CASSTRGFNQPQHF
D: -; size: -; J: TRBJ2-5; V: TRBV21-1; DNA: TGTGCCAGCAGCGCAATAACCGGGACAGGGGGTGAGGAGACCCAGTACTTC; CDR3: CASSAITGTGGEETQYF
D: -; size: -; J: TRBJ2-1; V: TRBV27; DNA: TGTGCCAGCAGCCCACGGCCAGCGGATTACAATGAGCAGTTCTTC; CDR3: CASSPRPADYNEQFF
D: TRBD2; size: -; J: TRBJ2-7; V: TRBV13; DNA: TGTGCCAGCAGCCCCCGGAGAGCGGGAGGGTACGAGCAGTACTTC; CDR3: CASSPRRAGGYEQYF
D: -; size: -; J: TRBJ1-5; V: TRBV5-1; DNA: TGCGCCAGCAGCTTAGAGGGACAAAGCAATCAGCCCCAGCATTTT; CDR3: CASSLEGQSNQPQHF
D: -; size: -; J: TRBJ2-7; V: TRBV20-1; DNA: TGCAGTGCTAGTCCGGGTCCAGGGTTTGGTACGAGCTCCTACGAGCAGTACTTC; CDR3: CSASPGPGFGTSSYEQYF
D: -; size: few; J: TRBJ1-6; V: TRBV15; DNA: TGTGCCACCAGCAGCAGCGACAGGAGCTCCTATAATTCACCCCTCCACTTT; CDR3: CATSSSDRSSYNSPLHF
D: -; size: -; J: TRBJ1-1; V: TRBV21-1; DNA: TGTGCCAGCAGCAGACAGGGCAGGGACACTGAAGCTTTCTTT; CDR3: CASSRQGRDTEAFF
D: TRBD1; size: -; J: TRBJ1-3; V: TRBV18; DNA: TGTGCCAGCTCACCCCAGGGGGCTTCTGGAAACACCATATATTTT; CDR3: CASSPQGASGNTIYF
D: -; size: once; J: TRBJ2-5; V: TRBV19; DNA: TGTGCCAGTAGTGAGACCCGGGACAAAGAGACCCAGTACTTC; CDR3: CASSETRDKETQYF
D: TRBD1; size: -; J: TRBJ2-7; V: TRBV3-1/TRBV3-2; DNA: TGTGCCAGCAGCCCCCGGGACAGGGTATACGAGCAGTACTTC; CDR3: CASSPRDRVYEQYF
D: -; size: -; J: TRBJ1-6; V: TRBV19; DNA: TGTGCCAGTGCGCCGGGATATAATTCACCCCTCCACTTT; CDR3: CASAPGYNSPLHF
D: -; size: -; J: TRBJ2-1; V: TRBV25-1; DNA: TGTGCCAGCAGTGGCCTAGCAGCAACCTACAATGAGCAGTTCTTC; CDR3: CASSGLAATYNEQFF
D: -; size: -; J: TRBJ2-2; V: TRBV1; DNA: TGCACCAGCAGCCACGGCCTAGCGGGAGGAGGGACCGGGGAGCTGTTTTTT; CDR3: CTSSHGLAGGGTGELFF
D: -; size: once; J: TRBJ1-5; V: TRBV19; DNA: TGTGCCAGTAGTATAGATTGGGGGGGCGCCGGGCAGCCCCAGCATTTT; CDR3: CASSIDWGGAGQPQHF
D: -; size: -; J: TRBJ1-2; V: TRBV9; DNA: TGTGCCAGCAGCGTGGACAGCTATGGCTACACCTTC; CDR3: CASSVDSYGYTF
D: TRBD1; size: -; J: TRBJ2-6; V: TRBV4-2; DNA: TGTGCCAGCAGCCAAAACAGGGGCTCTGGGGCCAACGTCCTGACTTTC; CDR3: CASSQNRGSGANVLTF
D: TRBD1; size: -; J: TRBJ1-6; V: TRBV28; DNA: TGTGCCAGCAGTGCAGGGGACAGAGATAATTCACCCCTCCACTTT; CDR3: CASSAGDRDNSPLHF
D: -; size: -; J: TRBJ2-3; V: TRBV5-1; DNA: TGCGCCAGCAGCTCGCGACCGGGCCTAGCGGATACGCAGTATTTT; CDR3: CASSSRPGLADTQYF
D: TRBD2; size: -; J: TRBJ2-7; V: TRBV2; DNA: TGTGCCAGCAGTGAATTGGGACTAGCGACCTACGAGCAGTACTTC; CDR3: CASSELGLATYEQYF
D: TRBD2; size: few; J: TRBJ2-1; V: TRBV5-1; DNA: TGCGCCAGCAGCAGCGGGAGGGCTTACAATGAGCAGTTCTTC; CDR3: CASSSGRAYNEQFF
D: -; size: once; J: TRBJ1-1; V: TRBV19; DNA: TGTGCCAGTAGTATTCAGGGCGGGAACACTGAAGCTTTCTTT; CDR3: CASSIQGGNTEAFF
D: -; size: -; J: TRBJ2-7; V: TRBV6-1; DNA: TGTGCCAGCAGTGAATCTCAGTGGGGCAGTTCCTCCTACGAGCAGTACTTC; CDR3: CASSESQWGSSSYEQYF
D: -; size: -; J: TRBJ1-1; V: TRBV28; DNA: TGTGCCAGCAGTTTGTTGACAGATATGAACACTGAAGCTTTCTTT; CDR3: CASSLLTDMNTEAFF
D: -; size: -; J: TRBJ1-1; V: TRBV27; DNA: TGTGCCAGCAGTTTACGGGATTTGAACACTGAAGCTTTCTTT; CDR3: CASSLRDLNTEAFF
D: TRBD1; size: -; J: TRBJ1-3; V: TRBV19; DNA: TGTGCCAGCGGGGACAGGACCGACATCTCTGGAAACACCATATATTTT; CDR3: CASGDRTDISGNTIYF
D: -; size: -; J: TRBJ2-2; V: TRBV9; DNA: TGTGCCAGCAGCGTAGCGTCGGGGAACACCGGGGAGCTGTTTTTT; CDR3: CASSVASGNTGELFF
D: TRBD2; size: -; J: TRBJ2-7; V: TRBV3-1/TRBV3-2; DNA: TGTGCCAGCAGCCAAGATATACTAGCGGGAGCCTACGAGCAGTACTTC; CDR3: CASSQDILAGAYEQYF
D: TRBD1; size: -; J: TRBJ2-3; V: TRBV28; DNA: TGTGCCAGCAGTTTTTTGGGACAGGGCACAGATACGCAGTATTTT; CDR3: CASSFLGQGTDTQYF
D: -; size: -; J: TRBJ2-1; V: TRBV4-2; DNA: TGTGCCAGCAGCCAAGAGATAGCCTCCAATGAGCAGTTCTTC; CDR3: CASSQEIASNEQFF
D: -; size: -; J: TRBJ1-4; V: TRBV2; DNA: TGTGCCAGCAGCGATGGGGCCTCAAATGAAAAACTGTTTTTT; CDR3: CASSDGASNEKLFF
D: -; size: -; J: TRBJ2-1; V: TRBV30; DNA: TGTGCCTGGACTACTTATGACAATGAGCAGTTCTTC; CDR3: CAWTTYDNEQFF
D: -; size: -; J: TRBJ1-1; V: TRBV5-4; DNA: TGTGCCAGCAGCTTTGGTTTCGGGAGGGAGCGCACGAACACTGAAGCTTTCTTT; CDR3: CASSFGFGRERTNTEAFF
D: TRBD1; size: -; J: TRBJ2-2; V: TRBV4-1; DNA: TGCGCCAGCAGCCCTTACAGGGGGAATACCGGGGAGCTGTTTTTT; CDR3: CASSPYRGNTGELFF
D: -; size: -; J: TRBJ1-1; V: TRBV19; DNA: TGTGCCAGTAGTTTGGCCACTGAAGCTTTCTTT; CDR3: CASSLATEAFF
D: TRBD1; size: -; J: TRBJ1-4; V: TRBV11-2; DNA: TGTGCCAGCAGAGAAGGGACAGGGAACGAAAAACTGTTTTTT; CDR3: CASREGTGNEKLFF
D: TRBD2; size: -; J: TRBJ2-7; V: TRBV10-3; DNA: TGTGCCATCAGTGAGGTTAGCGGGAGGTCTTCCTACGAGCAGTACTTC; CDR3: CAISEVSGRSSYEQYF
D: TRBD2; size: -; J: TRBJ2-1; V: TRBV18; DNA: TGTGCCAGCTCACCCCCGGGACTAGCGGGAGTCGGTGAGCAGTTCTTC; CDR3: CASSPPGLAGVGEQFF
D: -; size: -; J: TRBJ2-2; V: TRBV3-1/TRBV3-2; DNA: TGTGCCAGCAGTCCCCAGGTTGAGAACACCGGGGAGCTGTTTTTT; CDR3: CASSPQVENTGELFF
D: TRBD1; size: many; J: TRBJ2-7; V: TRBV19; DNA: TGTGCCAGCGGGGACAGCTACGGCGAGCAGTACTTC; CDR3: CASGDSYGEQYF
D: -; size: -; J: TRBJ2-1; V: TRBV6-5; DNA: TGTGCCAGCAGTTACGACCCGGGCTACAATGAGCAGTTCTTC; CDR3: CASSYDPGYNEQFF
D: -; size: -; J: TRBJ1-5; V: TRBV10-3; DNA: TGTGCCATCAGTGTTGAGTTAAATCAGCCCCAGCATTTT; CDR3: CAISVELNQPQHF
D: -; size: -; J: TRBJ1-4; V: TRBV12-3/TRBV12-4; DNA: TGTGCCAGCAGTTTAGCCCTAGGAAAACTGTTTTTT; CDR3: CASSLALGKLFF
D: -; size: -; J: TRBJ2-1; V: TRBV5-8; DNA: TGTGCCAGCAGCTTGTTAGGCGGGGCCTACAATGAGCAGTTCTTC; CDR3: CASSLLGGAYNEQFF
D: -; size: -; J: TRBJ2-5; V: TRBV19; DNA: TGTGCCAGTAGTAGCCTTTCAGAAGAAGAGACCCAGTACTTC; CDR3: CASSSLSEEETQYF
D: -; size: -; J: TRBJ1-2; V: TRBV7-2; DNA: TGTGCCAGCAGCTTAGCTGTCGGGGGATGGATTCTATATGGCTACACCTTC; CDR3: CASSLAVGGWILYGYTF
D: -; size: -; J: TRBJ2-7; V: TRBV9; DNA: TGTGCCAGCAGCGAGCAGGGGAGTGGAGCCTACGAGCAGTACTTC; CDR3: CASSEQGSGAYEQYF